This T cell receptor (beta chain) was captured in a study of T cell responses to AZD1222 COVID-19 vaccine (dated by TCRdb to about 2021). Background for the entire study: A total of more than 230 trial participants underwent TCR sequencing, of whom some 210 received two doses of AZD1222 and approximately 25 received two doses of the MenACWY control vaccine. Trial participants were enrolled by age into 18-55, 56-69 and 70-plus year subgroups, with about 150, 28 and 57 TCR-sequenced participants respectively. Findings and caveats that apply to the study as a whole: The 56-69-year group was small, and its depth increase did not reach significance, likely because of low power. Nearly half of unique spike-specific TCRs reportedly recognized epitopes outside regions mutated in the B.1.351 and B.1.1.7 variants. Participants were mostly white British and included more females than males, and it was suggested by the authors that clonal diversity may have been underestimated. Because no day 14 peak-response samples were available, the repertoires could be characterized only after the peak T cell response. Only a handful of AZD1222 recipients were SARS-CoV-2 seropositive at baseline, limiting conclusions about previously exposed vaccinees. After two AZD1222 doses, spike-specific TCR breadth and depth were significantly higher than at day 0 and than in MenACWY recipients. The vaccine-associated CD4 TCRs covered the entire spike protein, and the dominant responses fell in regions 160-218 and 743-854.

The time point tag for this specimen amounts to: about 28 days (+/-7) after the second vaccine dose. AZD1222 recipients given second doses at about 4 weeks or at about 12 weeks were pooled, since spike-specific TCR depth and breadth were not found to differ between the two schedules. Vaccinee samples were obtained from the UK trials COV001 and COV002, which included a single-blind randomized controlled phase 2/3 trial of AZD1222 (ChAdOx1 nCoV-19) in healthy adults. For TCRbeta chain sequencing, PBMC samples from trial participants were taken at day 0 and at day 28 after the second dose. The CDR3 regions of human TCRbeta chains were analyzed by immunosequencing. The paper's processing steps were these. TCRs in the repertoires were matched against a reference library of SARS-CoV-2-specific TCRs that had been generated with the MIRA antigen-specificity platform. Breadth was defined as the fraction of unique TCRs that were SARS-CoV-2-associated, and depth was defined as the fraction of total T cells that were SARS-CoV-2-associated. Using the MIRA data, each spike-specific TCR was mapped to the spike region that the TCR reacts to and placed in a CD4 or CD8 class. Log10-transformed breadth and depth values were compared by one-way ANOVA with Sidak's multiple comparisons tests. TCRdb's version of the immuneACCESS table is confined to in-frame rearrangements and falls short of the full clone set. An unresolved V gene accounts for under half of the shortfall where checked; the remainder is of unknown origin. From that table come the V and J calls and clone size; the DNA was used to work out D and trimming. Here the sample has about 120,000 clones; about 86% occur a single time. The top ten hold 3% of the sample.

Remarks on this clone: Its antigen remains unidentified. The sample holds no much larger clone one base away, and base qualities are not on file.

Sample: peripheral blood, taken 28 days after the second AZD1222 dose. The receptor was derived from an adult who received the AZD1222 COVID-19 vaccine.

The DNA sequence is TGTGCCAGTAGGAAAACCCTGAACACTGAAGCTTTCTTT. This is translated as CASRKTLNTEAFF. The sequence joins TRBV19 to TRBJ1-1, with the identity of the D gene unclear. Including the terminal cysteine and phenylalanine, the CDR3 comprises 13 residues. Only the CDR3 DNA stays, 39 bases, in frame from base 1. V and J are truncated by 6 bases and 0 bases respectively, leaving an intervening sequence of 8 bases. The germline V gene (reference sequence) gives CDR1 as LNHDA and CDR2 as SQIVND.